The 22 T cell receptor beta chains below were found in one sample sequenced in a study of vaccination and CD4 T cells after COVID-19. Treatment in this sample: roughly 10-day PBMC culture with coronavirus spike peptide pools or control peptides (ViraFEST assay). Sequencing of cultured CD4+ T cell DNA used the Oncomine TCR Beta short-read assay. MiXCR was run by TCRdb on the PCR reads, yielding one entry per CDR3 protein. The profile shows under 15,000 distinct CDR3 sequences, roughly half of them singletons. These receptors' targets are unknown. Sequencing was done on a sample of CD4+ T cells from blood, cultured in vitro. The receptors stem from a human donor who had recovered from COVID-19.

J is TRBJ1-2 and V is TRBV7-9, with D possibly matching TRBD1 (6 bases). V lost 5 bases to trimming and J lost 2 bases, with 6 bases between them. The CDR3 loop spans 12 amino acids. CDR1 SEHNR and CDR2 FQNEAQ come from the germline V gene (reference sequence). The CDR3 here is CASSGTNYGYTF. The CDR3 DNA follows: TGTGCCAGCAGCGGGACAAACTATGGCTACACCTTC.

The chain joins TRBV6-2 or TRBV6-3 to TRBJ2-7; 10 bases are shared with TRBD1. Germline assignment: CDR1 MNHEY and CDR2 SVGEGT. The length of the CDR3 is 17 residues. The V segment lost 1 base and the J segment 9 bases; nucleotides outside the gene matches: 15. The CDR3 nucleotides are TGTGCCAGCAGTTACTTTCTGACCCGGACAGGGGGAACGGTGCAGTACTTC. Translating gives CASSYFLTRTGGTVQYF.

The chain couples TRBV7-2 to TRBJ1-2, with D possibly matching TRBD1 (5 bases). This CDR3 is built from 18 residues. Per germline, CDR1 SGHTA and CDR2 FQGNSA. Trimming stripped 3 bases from V and 8 bases from J, with 28 bases between. CDR3 DNA sequence: TGTGCCAGCAGCTTTAGGCCCTCCGGGACGCGGGGAAAGAAAGGCTACACCTTC. Translating it yields CASSFRPSGTRGKKGYTF.

This clonotype was seen more than once but under ten times. CDR3 bases: TGTGCCAGCAGCGGAAGACAGGGGGGTGGCTACACCTTC. Its translation is CASSGRQGGGYTF. The chain has TRBV7-6 and TRBJ1-2; TRBD1 matches 9 bases. This CDR3 region has 13 residues. Germline V gene sequence: CDR1 SGHVS, CDR2 FNYEAQ. Unmatched junction bases numbered 5, after V lost 5 bases and J lost 7 bases.

The chain couples TRBV7-6 to TRBJ2-2; D may be TRBD1 or TRBD2 (5 bases each). The CDR3 length is 15 residues. The germline V and J ends were trimmed by 5 bases and 3 bases, with 13 bases remaining between them. The germline gives CDR1 SGHVS, CDR2 FNYEAQ. CDR3 in amino acids: CASSPGTYHTGELFF. The CDR3 DNA sequence: TGTGCCAGCAGCCCGGGGACCTACCACACCGGGGAGCTGTTTTTT.

This clonotype occurred a few times. The chain has TRBV7-2 and TRBJ1-3, with 9 nucleotides matching TRBD1. Trimming took 0 bases from V and 6 from J; bases not matched to a gene: 3. This CDR3 region has 15 residues. Germline V gene data show CDR1 as SGHTA and CDR2 as FQGNSA. The DNA of the CDR3 is TGTGCCAGCAGCTTAGCCCGACAGGGGGTAAACACCATATATTTT. Translation: CASSLARQGVNTIYF.

This clonotype has only a few counts. The V call is TRBV6-2 or TRBV6-3, the J call TRBJ1-2, with 7 bases identical to TRBD1. The V and J ends lost 4 bases and 0 bases, in that order; junction bases with no gene match: 17. The germline V gene has CDR1 MNHEY and CDR2 SVGEGT. The CDR3 is 19 residues long. DNA of the CDR3: TGTGCCAGCAGTTGGGACCGGGACAGAGGACCCGCTTCTAACTATGGCTACACCTTC. Amino acid sequence: CASSWDRDRGPASNYGYTF.

In its sample, this clonotype was seen a few times. The rearrangement joins TRBV2 to TRBJ1-6; perhaps TRBD1 as D (5 bases). The CDR3 sequence is 16 residues long. The germline V gene encodes CDR1 SNHLY and CDR2 FYNNEI. Trimming took 2 bases from V and 10 from J, leaving 18 bases between them. The CDR3 reads CASSELIGGVGSPLHF. The CDR3 DNA reads as TGTGCCAGCAGTGAACTAATCGGGGGTGTGGGGTCACCCCTCCACTTT.

The rearrangement uses TRBV12-3 or TRBV12-4 and TRBJ1-6; the D is unclear. V gave up 3 bases and J gave up 7 bases, with 4 bases separating them. The CDR3 totals 12 residues. The CDR3 loop is CASSLTNSPLHF. CDR3 nucleotides: TGTGCCAGCAGTTTGACCAATTCACCCCTCCACTTT.

The chain has TRBV6-1 and TRBJ1-3; D is perhaps TRBD1 (6 bases). The germline gives CDR1 MNHNS, CDR2 SASEGT. The CDR3 is made up of 17 amino acids. V shed 6 bases and J shed 2 bases, with 20 bases lying between them. CDR3 DNA: TGTGCCAGCAGGTGGGGGGCCCCGGGGGAGGCTGGAAACACCATATATTTT. Its translation: CASRWGAPGEAGNTIYF.

This chain links TRBV5-1 with TRBJ1-1, with 7 bases aligning to TRBD1. This CDR3 contains 14 residues. With 0 bases clipped from V and 6 bases from J, the junction kept 5 bases outside the gene matches. From germline, CDR1 is SGHRS and CDR2 YFSETQ. This CDR3 is CASSLEQGIAEAFF. The CDR3 DNA follows: TGCGCCAGCAGCTTGGAACAGGGGATCGCTGAAGCTTTCTTT. The whole variable domain, remainder taken from reference TRBV5-1 and TRBJ1-1, is KAGVTQTPRYLIKTRGQQVTLSCSPISGHRSVSWYQQTPGQGLQFLFEYFSETQRNKGNFPGRFSGRQFSNSRSEMNVSTLELGDSALYLCASSLEQGIAEAFFGQGTRLTVV.

This clonotype was observed a handful of times. The rearrangement links TRBV5-6 to TRBJ2-3, with TRBD1 matching over 7 bases. The germline CDR1 and CDR2 sequences are SGHDT and YYEEEE. This CDR3 comprises 17 residues. V shed 10 bases and J 2 bases; nucleotides not matched to a gene: 19. The CDR3 sequence: CAGSEGGAQLFTDTQYF. Written as DNA, the CDR3 is TGTGCCGGCTCTGAAGGGGGCGCCCAACTTTTCACAGATACGCAGTATTTT.

The V gene is TRBV29-1, the J gene TRBJ1-1, with D unresolved. Between the trimmed V and J ends, which lost 4 bases and 5 bases, there was a span of 5 bases. The CDR3 is 10 amino acids. Germline V gene lookup returns CDR1 SQVTM and CDR2 ANQGSEA. The chain's CDR3 is CSVVRTEAFF. CDR3 coding DNA: TGCAGCGTTGTTCGGACTGAAGCTTTCTTT.

V and J are TRBV2 and TRBJ2-5, with no clear D. CDR3 size: 13 residues. Germline loops: CDR1 SNHLY, CDR2 FYNNEI. V was shortened by 4 bases and J by 8 bases, with 14 bases between the two germline ends. The CDR3 sequence: CASSVTDIGTQYF. CDR3 DNA sequence: TGTGCCAGCAGTGTAACGGATATTGGTACCCAGTACTTC.

This clonotype was counted between two and nine times. The chain recombines TRBV20-1 with TRBJ1-2; D may be TRBD1 (6 bases). Germline assignment: CDR1 DFQATT and CDR2 SNEGSKA (reference sequence). The CDR3 is 15 amino acids. The V end was cut by 0 bases, the J end by 8 bases, with 19 bases between. The chain's CDR3 is CSARDQGTMRSGYTF. The DNA for the CDR3 is TGCAGTGCTAGAGACCAGGGGACTATGAGGTCGGGCTACACCTTC.

This clonotype was counted between two and nine times. The V gene is TRBV19, the J gene TRBJ1-2; perhaps TRBD1 as D (6 bases). This CDR3 is built from 13 residues. Germline values: CDR1 LNHDA, CDR2 SQIVND (reference sequence). Trimming removed 6 bases at V and 3 bases at J, with 11 bases between. CDR3 nucleotides: TGTGCCAGTAGCCTGGACAGATACTATGGCTACACCTTC. Translating gives CASSLDRYYGYTF.

The chain recombines TRBV24-1 with TRBJ2-1; the D gene is possibly TRBD2 (7 bases). CDR1 KGHDR and CDR2 SFDVKD come from the germline V gene. V gave up 9 bases and J gave up 7 bases, with 15 bases separating them. This CDR3 region has 13 residues. In DNA form, the CDR3 reads TGTGCCACCGCCGAGGGGGGGCGAAATGAGCAGTTCTTC. Its translation: CATAEGGRNEQFF.

The sample holds a few counts of this clonotype. The chain joins TRBV21-1 to TRBJ2-2. TRBV21-1 corresponds to a pseudogene. The CDR3 is 19 amino acids. The CDR3 DNA is TGTGCCAGCAGCAAAGCGCTTTGGGCGGTGATTTCTGGCACCGGGGAGCTGTTTTTT. Protein product: CASSKALWAVISGTGELFF.

The rearrangement links TRBV7-9 to TRBJ2-7, with 11 nucleotides matching TRBD1. CDR3 size: 15 residues. V was clipped by 5 bases and J by 2 bases; unmatched bases: 5. CDR1 SEHNR and CDR2 FQNEAQ come from the germline V gene (reference sequence). CDR3 bases: TGTGCCAGCAGCGCGGGGACAGGGGGGCCCTACGAGCAGTACTTC. Translated, it gives CASSAGTGGPYEQYF.

This clonotype appeared a few times. The chain carries TRBV30 and TRBJ2-2; D might be TRBD1 (6 bases). The CDR3 is 13 amino acids. V shed 2 bases and J shed 6 bases, with 10 bases lying between them. Germline values: CDR1 GTSNPN, CDR2 SVGIG (reference sequence). CDR3 sequence: CAWSLGGPGELFF. CDR3 DNA: TGTGCCTGGAGTCTTGGGGGCCCCGGGGAGCTGTTTTTT.

The rearrangement uses TRBV6-1 and TRBJ1-2; unclear D gene. CDR1 is MNHNS, CDR2 SASEGT, per germline. The CDR3 covers 13 residues. The V gene lost 3 bases and the J gene lost 1 base, with 6 bases spanning the gap. CDR3 nucleotides: TGTGCCAGCAGTGAGAGTCTTAACTATGGCTACACCTTC. Translated: CASSESLNYGYTF.

This clonotype appeared once. The V and J genes are TRBV12-3 or TRBV12-4 and TRBJ1-3, with 11 bases matching TRBD1. The CDR3 covers 18 residues. V gave up 4 bases and J gave up 0 bases; unmatched junction bases: 8. The CDR3 DNA follows: TGTGCCAGCAGTTCCGGAGGGACAGGGGGTTTCTCTGGAAACACCATATATTTT. This codes for CASSSGGTGGFSGNTIYF.